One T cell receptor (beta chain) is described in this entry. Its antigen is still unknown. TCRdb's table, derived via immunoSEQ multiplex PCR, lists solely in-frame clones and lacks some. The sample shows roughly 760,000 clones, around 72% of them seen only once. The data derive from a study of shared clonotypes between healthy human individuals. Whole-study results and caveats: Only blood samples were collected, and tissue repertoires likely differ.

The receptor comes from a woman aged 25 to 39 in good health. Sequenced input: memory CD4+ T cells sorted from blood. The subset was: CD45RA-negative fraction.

CDR3 DNA: TGTGCCAGCAGCCAAGATCGTATAGCGGAGAATGAGCAGTTCTTC. The encoded protein is CASSQDRIAENEQFF. The rearrangement joins TRBV4-2 to TRBJ2-1; D perhaps matches TRBD2 (6 bases). This CDR3 contains 15 residues. V lost 0 bases and J lost 7, with 13 bases in between. The germline gives CDR1 LGHNA, CDR2 YNFKEQ.